This passage covers 9 T cell receptor beta chains from one sample sequenced in a study of cytomegalovirus exposure and HLA in healthy donors (dated by TCRdb to the late 2010s). The receptor library was made with the immunoSEQ multiplex PCR assay. TCRdb provides this immuneACCESS table in a form limited to in-frame rearrangements. Some clones are lacking; in checked studies, under half of them reflect an unresolved V gene, and why the rest are absent is not known. The sample yields roughly 180,000 clones; more than 75% were counted once. The ten largest clonotypes hold around 6.7% of the sample. The sequenced sample consisted of PBMCs. These receptors originate from a man in his late teens or twenties in good health and CMV-seropositive.

This clone was detected a few times. The chain employs TRBV28 and TRBJ1-5; D might be TRBD1 (6 bases). V lost 7 bases and J 15 bases, leaving 19 bases between the germline ends. CDR3 length: 12 residues. Germline-derived CDR1 and CDR2 are MDHEN and SYDVKM. This CDR3 reads CASTPTGRERHF. The CDR3 DNA sequence: TGTGCCAGCACCCCCACAGGGAGGGAACGGCATTTT.

V gene TRBV27 combines with J gene TRBJ2-2, with a tentative D call TRBD2 (6 bases). CDR1 is MNHEY and CDR2 is SMNVEV in the germline V gene (reference sequence). The CDR3 contains 13 residues. V dropped 7 bases and J dropped 4 bases, with 10 bases sitting between them. CDR3 residues: CASKRGGTGELFF. In DNA, the CDR3 is TGTGCCAGCAAAAGGGGAGGCACCGGGGAGCTGTTTTTT.

This clone occurred a few times. V and J are TRBV27 and TRBJ1-2; TRBD1 aligns across 9 bases. The CDR3 extends over 13 amino acids. V lost 6 bases to trimming and J lost 6 bases; unmatched junction nucleotides: 5. Germline CDR1 MNHEY, CDR2 SMNVEV (reference sequence). The CDR3 DNA follows: TGTGCCAGCAGCCTACAGGGGGCGGATGGCTACACCTTC. This encodes CASSLQGADGYTF.

This sequence joins TRBV5-1 and TRBJ2-1; D might be TRBD2 (6 bases). From germline, CDR1 is SGHRS and CDR2 YFSETQ. The CDR3 covers 14 residues. V dropped 4 bases and J dropped 5 bases, with 13 bases sitting between them. The CDR3 is CASSVAGPNNEQFF. The DNA for the CDR3 is TGCGCCAGCAGCGTTGCGGGGCCTAACAATGAGCAGTTCTTC.

The chain employs TRBV10-3 and TRBJ1-2, with TRBD1 identical over 9 bases. Germline values: CDR1 ENHRY, CDR2 SYGVKD. The CDR3 is 14 amino acids. After removal of 5 bases from V and 6 bases from J, the junction contained 7 bases not matched to a gene. The CDR3: CAISPGQGPHGYTF. CDR3 nucleotides: TGTGCCATCAGTCCCGGACAGGGGCCGCATGGCTACACCTTC.

The rearrangement uses TRBV6-5 and TRBJ1-2, with D possibly TRBD1 on 5 matching bases. Germline V gene sequence: CDR1 MNHEY, CDR2 SVGAGI. V lost 5 bases and J 4 bases, leaving 11 bases between the germline ends. This CDR3 has 13 residues. For the CDR3, the DNA is TGTGCCAGCAGTCGACAGTCCCTCTATGGCTACACCTTC. Protein product: CASSRQSLYGYTF.

This chain connects TRBV6-5 to TRBJ1-5; 7 positions agree with TRBD1. The CDR3 runs to 14 residues. Per germline, CDR1 MNHEY and CDR2 SVGAGI. Losses at the gene ends were 6 bases for V and 0 bases for J; bases not matched to a gene: 2. The CDR3: CASRRQGSNQPQHF. The DNA of the CDR3 is TGTGCCAGCAGACGACAGGGTAGCAATCAGCCCCAGCATTTT.

The chain uses TRBV5-6 and TRBJ1-3; D gene unclear. Between the trimmed V and J ends, which lost 0 bases and 7 bases, there was a span of 20 bases. This CDR3 is built from 17 residues. The V gene's germline CDR1 is SGHDT and CDR2 YYEEEE. The CDR3 is CASSLANPQNIWNTIYF. The CDR3 nucleotides are TGTGCCAGCAGCTTGGCCAACCCCCAAAACATCTGGAACACCATATATTTT.

The chain recombines TRBV19 with TRBJ1-4; tentatively, D is TRBD1 (5 bases). Trimming stripped 4 bases from V and 13 bases from J, with 13 bases between. CDR3 length equals 12 residues. CDR1 LNHDA and CDR2 SQIVND come from the germline V gene (reference sequence). CDR3 loop: CASSRDLGGLFF. The CDR3 DNA sequence: TGTGCCAGTAGTAGGGACTTGGGCGGACTGTTTTTT.